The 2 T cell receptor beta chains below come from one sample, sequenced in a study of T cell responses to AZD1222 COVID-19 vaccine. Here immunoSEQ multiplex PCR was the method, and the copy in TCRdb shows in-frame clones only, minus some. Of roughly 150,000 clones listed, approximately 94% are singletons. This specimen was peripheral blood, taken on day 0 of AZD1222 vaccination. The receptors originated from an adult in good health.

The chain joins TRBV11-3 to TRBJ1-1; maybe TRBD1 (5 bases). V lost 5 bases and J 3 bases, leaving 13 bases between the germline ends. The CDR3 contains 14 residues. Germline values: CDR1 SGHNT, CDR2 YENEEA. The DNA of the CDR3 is TGTGCCAGCAGCGAACCCCAGGGCGACACTGAAGCTTTCTTT. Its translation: CASSEPQGDTEAFF.

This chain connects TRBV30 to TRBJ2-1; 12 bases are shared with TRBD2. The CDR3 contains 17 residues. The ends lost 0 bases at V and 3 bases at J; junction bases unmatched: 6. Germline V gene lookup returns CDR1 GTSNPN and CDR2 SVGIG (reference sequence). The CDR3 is CAWSVLWTSGIYNEQFF. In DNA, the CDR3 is TGTGCCTGGAGTGTACTATGGACTAGCGGGATCTACAATGAGCAGTTCTTC.